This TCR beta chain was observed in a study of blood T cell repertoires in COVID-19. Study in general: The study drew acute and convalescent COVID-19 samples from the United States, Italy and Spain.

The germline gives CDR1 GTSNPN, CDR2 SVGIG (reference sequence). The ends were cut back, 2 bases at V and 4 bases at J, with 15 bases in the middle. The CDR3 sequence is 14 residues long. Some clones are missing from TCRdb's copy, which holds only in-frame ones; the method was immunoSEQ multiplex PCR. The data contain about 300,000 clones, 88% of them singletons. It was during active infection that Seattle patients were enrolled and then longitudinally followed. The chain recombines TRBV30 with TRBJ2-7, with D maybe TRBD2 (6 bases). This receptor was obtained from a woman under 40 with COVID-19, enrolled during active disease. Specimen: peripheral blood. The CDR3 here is CAWSPGRGKYEQYF. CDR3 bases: TGTGCCTGGAGTCCGGGGCGGGGCAAATACGAGCAGTACTTC.